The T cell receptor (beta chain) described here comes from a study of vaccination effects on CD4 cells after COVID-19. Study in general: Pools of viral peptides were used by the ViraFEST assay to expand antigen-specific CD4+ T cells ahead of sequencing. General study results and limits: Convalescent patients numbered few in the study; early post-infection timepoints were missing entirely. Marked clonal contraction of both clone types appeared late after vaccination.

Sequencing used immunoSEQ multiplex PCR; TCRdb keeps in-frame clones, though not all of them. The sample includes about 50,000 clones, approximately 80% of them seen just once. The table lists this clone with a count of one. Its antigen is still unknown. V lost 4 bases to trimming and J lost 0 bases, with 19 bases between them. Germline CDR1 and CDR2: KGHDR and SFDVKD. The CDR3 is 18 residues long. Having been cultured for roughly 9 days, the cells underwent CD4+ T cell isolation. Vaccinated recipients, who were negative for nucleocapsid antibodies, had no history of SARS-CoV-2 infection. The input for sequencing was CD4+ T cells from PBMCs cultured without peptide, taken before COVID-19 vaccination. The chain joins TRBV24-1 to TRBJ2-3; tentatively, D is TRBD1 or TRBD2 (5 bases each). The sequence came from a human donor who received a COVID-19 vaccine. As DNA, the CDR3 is TGTGCCACCAGTGACCCCGCCGGGACGGACCACAGCACAGATACGCAGTATTTT. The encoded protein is CATSDPAGTDHSTDTQYF.